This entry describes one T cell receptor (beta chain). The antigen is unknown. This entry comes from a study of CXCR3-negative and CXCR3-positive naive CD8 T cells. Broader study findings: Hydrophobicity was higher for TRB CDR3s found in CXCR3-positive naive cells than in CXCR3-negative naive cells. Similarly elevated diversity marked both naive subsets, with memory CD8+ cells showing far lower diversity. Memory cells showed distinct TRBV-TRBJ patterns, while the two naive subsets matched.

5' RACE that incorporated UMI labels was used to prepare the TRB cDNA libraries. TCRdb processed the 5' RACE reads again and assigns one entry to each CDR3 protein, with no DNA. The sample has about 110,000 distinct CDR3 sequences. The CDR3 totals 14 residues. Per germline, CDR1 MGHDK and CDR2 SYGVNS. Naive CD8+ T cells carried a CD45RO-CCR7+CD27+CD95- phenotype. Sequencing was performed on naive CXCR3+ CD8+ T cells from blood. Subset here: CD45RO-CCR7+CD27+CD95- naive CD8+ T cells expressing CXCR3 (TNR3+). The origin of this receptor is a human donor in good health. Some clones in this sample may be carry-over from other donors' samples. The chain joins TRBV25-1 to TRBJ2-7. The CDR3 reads CASSEYGDSYEQYF.